This TCR beta chain was obtained from a study of blood T cell repertoires in COVID-19 (dated by TCRdb to 2020 to 2022). At the level of the whole study: Samples from collaborators originated in the United States, Italy and Spain and spanned both the acute and convalescent phases of COVID-19. Where HLA class I and class II types were available, the types were taken from metadata supplied by the sample provider, not from assay-based typing. The samples were drawn from the first 160 participants of the ongoing ImmuneRACE study and from more than 1,000 subjects provided by 6 global collaborators. The repertoires were released in a freely available public database intended as a resource for research on the immune response to SARS-CoV-2. The prospective study material was composed of cDNA or gDNA derived from T cells, B-cell-depleted T cells, or PBMCs. Sample metadata almost always included a de-identified subject ID, COVID-19 status, age in years and sex. Deeply sampled blood TCRbeta repertoires from subjects exposed to, actively infected with, or recovered from COVID-19 were included in the dataset.

As to this clone: The target of this receptor is not known. The input lacks base qualities; no much larger clone sits a single base away.

Participants in the prospective study were enrolled through a virtual design, were aged 18 to 89 years, and lived in 24 United States geographic areas. In the prospective study, participants were assigned to cohorts based on the clinical history participants reported in a screening survey and a study questionnaire. For ImmuneRACE Cohort 3, a participant was defined as recovered based on two consecutive negative NP/OP PCR tests, clearance by a healthcare professional, or resolution of symptoms. In the prospective study, mobile phlebotomists collected whole blood, serum and a nasopharyngeal or oropharyngeal swab from each participant. Prospective study participants could optionally give additional blood draws and questionnaires over a roughly two-month period. Before DNA extraction, prospective study blood samples were shipped either frozen or at room temperature. TCRbeta CDR3 regions were amplified from genomic DNA by means of the immunoSEQ Assay, a bias-controlled multiplex PCR. For the original study's pipeline: Within the assay, amplification of reference gene primers was used to estimate how many nucleated cells each sample contained. Sequence reads were collapsed and filtered to measure the absolute abundance of every unique TCRbeta CDR3 rearrangement. For each sample, productive Simpson clonality was calculated by taking the square root of Simpson's diversity index across productive rearrangements. The table comes from immuneACCESS by way of TCRdb, which keeps in-frame sequences with V and J called. Part of the clones is missing from these tables; in studies checked, under half for an unresolved V gene and the rest for unknown reasons. Clone size and V and J calls were adopted from that table, with D and trimming inferred from the DNA. Here the sample has a few hundred thousand clones; 85% to 90% occur a single time. The ten largest clones capture less than 1.5% of the sample.

Relative to germline, V is missing 7 bases and J is missing 5 bases, with 6 bases of the junction outside any gene match. The CDR3 contains 13 residues, cysteine and phenylalanine counted. The read is trimmed to its CDR3 DNA, 39 bases read in frame from base 1. Taken from the germline V gene, the CDR1 and CDR2 loops are MNHEY and SVGAGI. The research as a whole found: The quantity of clinical and demographic metadata differed by source and by participant and was supplied without curation.

In this chain, TRBV6-5 is recombined with TRBJ1-2; 8 bases in between match TRBD1. The sample was PBMCs or T cells enriched from blood (not recorded which). This receptor was obtained from a man younger than 45 who had recovered from COVID-19. The nucleotide sequence is given as TGTGCCAGCACGAGGGACAGGCGATATGGCTACACCTTC. Its coded protein is CASTRDRRYGYTF.